Listed below are T cell receptor beta chains from one sample, sequenced in a study of T cells in Graves' hyperthyroidism and ophthalmopathy. A single record per CDR3 protein comes from TCRdb applying MiXCR to the multiplex PCR reads. The sample lists about 370,000 distinct CDR3 sequences; roughly 15% were seen once. Specimen: blood. All receptors come from a woman in her sixties with Graves' ophthalmopathy. The CDR3 runs from the conserved cysteine through the conserved F or W. D genes are given only for firm matches. Clone size, where shown, is once, few, many, or a class for clones that have expanded.

>TRBD2|TRBV20-1|TRBJ2-3|.
CSARDSGGRAADTQYF
TGCAGTGCTAGAGATTCGGGCGGGAGGGCCGCAGATACGCAGTATTTT
>.|TRBV6-1|TRBJ1-1|many
CASSVRGVDTEAFF
TGTGCCAGCAGTGTCCGTGGGGTGGACACTGAAGCTTTCTTT
>TRBD1|TRBV10-2|TRBJ2-3|many
CASSPRTGGSDTQYF
TGCGCCAGCAGCCCAAGGACAGGGGGTTCAGATACGCAGTATTTT
>.|TRBV7-9|TRBJ1-4|few
CASSYEGFLGEKLFF
TGTGCCAGCAGTTATGAGGGATTCCTGGGTGAAAAACTGTTTTTT
>.|TRBV5-1|TRBJ2-1|many
CASSSISKNEQFF
TGCGCCAGCAGCTCGATTAGTAAAAATGAGCAGTTCTTC
>.|TRBV20-1|TRBJ2-7|.
CSARDPPTSSYEQYF
TGCAGTGCTAGAGACCCTCCGACTAGCTCCTACGAGCAGTACTTC
>.|TRBV2|TRBJ2-7|many
CASRRPTYEQYF
TGTGCCAGCAGAAGGCCGACCTACGAGCAGTACTTC
>TRBD2|TRBV5-5|TRBJ2-7|many
CASSLAPSGRMEEQYF
TGTGCCAGCAGCTTGGCCCCTAGCGGGAGGATGGAAGAGCAGTACTTC
>TRBD2|TRBV11-2|TRBJ2-3|.
CASSGGTIGADTQYF
TGTGCCAGCAGCGGGGGGACTATCGGGGCAGATACGCAGTATTTT
>.|TRBV28|TRBJ2-5|many
CASSLRMWGLGQETQYF
TGTGCCAGCAGTTTAAGGATGTGGGGCCTCGGTCAAGAGACCCAGTACTTC
>TRBD2|TRBV6-2/TRBV6-3|TRBJ2-7|.
CASSSTSGTSYEQYF
TGTGCCAGCAGTTCGACTAGCGGGACCTCCTACGAGCAGTACTTC
>TRBD1|TRBV5-1|TRBJ2-2|many
CASSLTGGTGELFF
TGCGCCAGCAGCTTGACAGGGGGCACCGGGGAGCTGTTTTTT
>.|TRBV20-1|TRBJ2-1|many
CSARDWSSYNEQFF
TGCAGTGCCCGGGACTGGAGCTCCTACAATGAGCAGTTCTTC
>TRBD2|TRBV28|TRBJ2-1|.
CASSFLAGGRDEQFF
TGTGCCAGCAGTTTCCTAGCGGGAGGAAGGGATGAGCAGTTCTTC
>TRBD2|TRBV5-1|TRBJ2-1|.
CASSPLGLAGGFYSEQFF
TGCGCCAGCAGCCCGTTGGGTCTAGCGGGAGGGTTCTACAGTGAGCAGTTCTTC
>.|TRBV2|TRBJ2-3|many
CASSETASHTDTQYF
TGTGCCAGCAGTGAGACGGCTTCCCACACAGATACGCAGTATTTT
>TRBD1|TRBV5-1|TRBJ2-5|many
CASSRGQGQETQYF
TGCGCCAGCAGCCGCGGACAGGGCCAAGAGACCCAGTACTTC
>.|TRBV5-1|TRBJ2-1|many
CASGEAADYYNEQFF
TGCGCCAGCGGGGAGGCCGCGGATTATTACAATGAGCAGTTCTTC
>.|TRBV28|TRBJ2-5|many
CASVRRETQYF
TGTGCCAGCGTTAGGAGGGAGACCCAGTACTTC
>.|TRBV20-1|TRBJ2-7|many
CSARRAETEQYF
TGCAGTGCTAGGAGGGCGGAGACCGAGCAGTACTTC
>TRBD1|TRBV7-3|TRBJ1-3|few
CASSCAGGSSGNTIYF
TGTGCCAGCAGCTGTGCAGGGGGGAGCTCTGGAAACACCATATATTTT
>TRBD1|TRBV6-7|TRBJ2-7|many
CASTYPPGQAYEQYF
TGTGCCAGCACGTATCCACCGGGACAGGCCTACGAGCAGTACTTC
>.|TRBV4-1|TRBJ2-1|few
CASSQDATSLNEQFF
TGCGCCAGCAGCCAAGACGCCACTAGCCTGAATGAGCAGTTCTTC
>TRBD2|TRBV5-1|TRBJ2-3|many
CASMAGVSADTQYF
TGCGCCAGCATGGCGGGAGTCAGTGCAGATACGCAGTATTTT
>TRBD1|TRBV6-6|TRBJ2-3|many
CASSYSVGQGIPDTQYF
TGTGCCAGCAGTTACTCGGTAGGACAGGGGATTCCAGATACGCAGTATTTT
>.|TRBV6-5|TRBJ1-2|.
CASSYARGRSDYGYTF
TGTGCCAGCAGTTACGCCCGGGGGAGATCGGACTATGGCTACACCTTC
>TRBD1|TRBV7-9|TRBJ1-2|.
CASRGTGVIDYGYTF
TGTGCCAGCAGAGGGACAGGGGTTATCGACTATGGCTACACCTTC
>.|TRBV27|TRBJ1-2|many
CASSLSGGVVYGYTF
TGTGCCAGCAGTTTATCGGGGGGGGTGGTTTATGGCTACACCTTC
>.|TRBV12-3/TRBV12-4|TRBJ2-4|many
CASSPRQRAKNIQYF
TGTGCCAGCAGTCCCCGGCAGCGGGCCAAAAACATTCAGTACTTC
>.|TRBV4-1|TRBJ1-6|few
CASSQEERVSPLHF
TGCGCCAGCAGCCAAGAAGAAAGGGTTTCACCCCTCCACTTT
>.|TRBV12-3/TRBV12-4|TRBJ2-5|many
CASSFGTTQGETQYF
TGTGCCAGCAGTTTCGGGACTACCCAGGGGGAGACCCAGTACTTC
>.|TRBV5-1|TRBJ2-1|many
CASSFRDRGLAGEIGEQFF
TGCGCCAGCAGCTTCCGGGACAGGGGCCTAGCGGGAGAAATAGGAGAGCAGTTCTTC
>TRBD1|TRBV28|TRBJ2-4|many
CASSLGTGVGIQYF
TGTGCCAGCAGTCTCGGGACAGGGGTGGGCATTCAGTACTTC
>.|TRBV10-3|TRBJ2-1|few
CAIQRVAGSYNEQFF
TGTGCCATCCAAAGGGTGGCGGGTTCCTACAATGAGCAGTTCTTC
>.|TRBV20-1|TRBJ2-1|few
CSAPLATGLNEQFF
TGCAGTGCCCCATTGGCTACGGGGCTCAATGAGCAGTTCTTC
>.|TRBV3-1|TRBJ2-5|many
CASSQRDTWTQYF
TGTGCCAGCAGCCAAAGGGATACTTGGACCCAGTACTTC